These 29 T cell receptor beta chains came from one sample sequenced in a study of immune heterogeneity within non-small cell lung tumors. Bulk tumor genomic DNA constituted the template, at around 600 ng per sample. Surgical sampling yielded several biopsies per primary tumor (spaced far apart). With untreated, newly diagnosed non-small cell lung cancer, the patients went on to undergo curative surgery. It was a multiplex PCR that amplified TCR beta CDR3, with 32 V and 13 J primers. TCRdb reprocessed the multiplex PCR reads with MiXCR, giving one entry per CDR3 protein. Here the sample spans several thousand distinct CDR3 sequences, approximately 25% being singletons. The specimen was lung tumor tissue. All receptors derive from a man between 60 and 70 years old with non-small cell lung cancer.

This chain joins TRBV20-1 and TRBJ1-5, with TRBD1 as a possible D gene (5 bases). Trimming stripped 4 bases from V and 0 bases from J, with 13 bases between. The CDR3 is 15 residues long. Germline loops: CDR1 DFQATT, CDR2 SNEGSKA (reference sequence). Here the CDR3 reads CSANRREYSNQPQHF. The CDR3 DNA is TGCAGTGCTAACAGGAGAGAGTATAGCAATCAGCCCCAGCATTTT.

This clonotype turned up a few times. CDR3 sequence (DNA): TGTGCCAGCAGGCCTAGCGGGAGGACTGAGCAGTTCTTC. Translating gives CASRPSGRTEQFF. The chain combines TRBV6-2 or TRBV6-3 with TRBJ2-1; TRBD2 agrees at 11 bases. The CDR3 is made up of 13 amino acids. Germline V gene sequence: CDR1 MNHEY, CDR2 SVGEGT. V lost 6 bases to trimming and J lost 9 bases; unmatched junction nucleotides: 4.

This rearrangement joins TRBV19 to TRBJ2-1; D might be TRBD2 (5 bases). Germline V gene data show CDR1 as LNHDA and CDR2 as SQIVND (reference sequence). CDR3 length equals 14 residues. V was shortened by 0 bases and J by 5 bases, with 8 bases between the two germline ends. CDR3 residues: CASSIDPADNEQFF. The CDR3 DNA reads as TGTGCCAGTAGTATAGATCCAGCGGACAATGAGCAGTTCTTC. The full variable domain, its missing parts supplied by reference TRBV19 and TRBJ2-1, is DGGITQSPKYLFRKEGQNVTLSCEQNLNHDAMYWYRQDPGQGLRLIYYSQIVNDFQKGDIAEGYSVSREKKESFPLTVTSAQKNPTAFYLCASSIDPADNEQFFGPGTRLTVL.

This clonotype was found a few times. The chain uses TRBV6-1 and TRBJ2-4, with TRBD1 identical over 8 bases. Germline-derived CDR1 and CDR2 are MNHNS and SASEGT. CDR3 length: 18 residues. V shed 4 bases and J 1 base; nucleotides not matched to a gene: 12. The CDR3 DNA is TGTGCCAGCAGTGTCGGACAGGGAAAGGCGTGGGCCAAAAACATTCAGTACTTC. This gives the protein CASSVGQGKAWAKNIQYF.

By frequency in the sample, this clonotype is large. V and J are TRBV5-5 and TRBJ1-2, with D tentatively TRBD1 (6 bases). The V gene's germline CDR1 is SGHKS and CDR2 YYEKEE (reference sequence). V lost 4 bases to trimming and J lost 5 bases, with 18 bases between them. This CDR3 has 15 amino acids. In nucleotides, the CDR3 is TGTGCCAGCAGCGTAAACAGGGAAGCCCTATATGGCTACACCTTC. This encodes CASSVNREALYGYTF.

The sample holds a few counts of this clonotype. The rearrangement joins TRBV29-1 to TRBJ1-2; possible D gene TRBD1, 6 bases. The germline V gene has CDR1 SQVTM and CDR2 ANQGSEA. The CDR3 has 13 amino acids. Trimming removed 3 bases at V and 4 bases at J, with 12 bases between. CDR3: CSVDEQGVYGYTF. CDR3 nucleotides: TGCAGCGTTGACGAACAGGGAGTCTATGGCTACACCTTC. Drawing the rest from reference TRBV29-1 and TRBJ1-2, the complete variable domain is SAVISQKPSRDICQRGTSLTIQCQVDSQVTMMFWYRQQPGQSLTLIATANQGSEATYESGFVIDKFPISRPNLTFSTLTVSNMSPEDSSIYLCSVDEQGVYGYTFGSGTRLTVV.

The sample holds a few counts of this clonotype. V gene TRBV12-3 or TRBV12-4 combines with J gene TRBJ2-7, with 9 bases fitting TRBD2. The J segment lost 6 bases and the V segment lost 4 bases, leaving 7 bases of the junction unmatched. The CDR3 spans 14 residues. CDR3 DNA: TGTGCCAGCAGTTGGACAGCGGGAGGCGGCGAGCAGTACTTC. This codes for CASSWTAGGGEQYF.

Comment on this clonotype: A single base separates this from a much larger clone, so it may be a read error. The J gene is TRBJ2-7, the V gene TRBV5-1; 9 bases agree with TRBD1. CDR1 is SGHRS, CDR2 YFSETQ, per germline. The length of the CDR3 is 13 residues. CDR3 residues: CASSLGQGDEEYF. Here the CDR3 DNA reads TGCGCCAGCAGCTTGGGACAGGGGGACGAGGAGTACTTC.

A few counts support this clonotype. The rearrangement joins TRBV2 to TRBJ1-2, with D perhaps matching TRBD1 (6 bases). Germline CDR1 and CDR2: SNHLY and FYNNEI. This CDR3 is 15 amino acids long. Trimming left V 5 bases short and J 4 bases short, with 17 bases between. In DNA, the CDR3 is TGTGCCAGCAGTCCAAGCTCGCAGGGGCTCTATGGCTACACCTTC. Protein sequence: CASSPSSQGLYGYTF. The full variable domain, its missing parts supplied by reference TRBV2 and TRBJ1-2, is EPEVTQTPSHQVTQMGQEVILRCVPISNHLYFYWYRQILGQKVEFLVSFYNNEISEKSEIFDDQFSVERPDGSNFTLKIRSTKLEDSAMYFCASSPSSQGLYGYTFGSGTRLTVV.

This clonotype is judged medium-sized. The J gene is TRBJ2-7, the V gene TRBV19; 7 bases fit TRBD1. CDR3 length: 12 residues. Trimming removed 4 bases from V and 4 bases from J; junction bases left unmatched: 1. Germline CDR1 is LNHDA and CDR2 is SQIVND (reference sequence). The CDR3 reads CASSNRGYEQYF. The CDR3 nucleotides are TGTGCCAGTAGTAACAGGGGTTACGAGCAGTACTTC.

About this clonotype itself: The conserved phenylalanine or tryptophan normally closing the CDR3 is absent here, so this likely arose from a read error. This sequence joins TRBV5-1 and TRBJ1-1, with 10 bases lining up with TRBD1. The CDR3 has 17 residues. Germline lookup yields CDR1 SGHRS and CDR2 YFSETQ. The V gene end was trimmed by 7 bases and the J gene end by 0 bases; junction bases not matched to a gene: 12. CDR3 bases: TGCGCCAGCCGACCACACCCGGGACAGGGGATGAACACTGAAGCTTTCTCT. This sequence encodes CASRPHPGQGMNTEAFS.

This CDR3 reads CASSERGQGTQYF. The CDR3, as DNA: TGTGCCAGCAGTGAAAGGGGACAGGGGACCCAGTACTTC. This chain links TRBV2 with TRBJ2-5; 9 nucleotides align to TRBD1. The V gene end was trimmed by 2 bases and the J gene end by 7 bases; junction bases not matched to a gene: 2. Per the germline V gene, CDR1 is SNHLY and CDR2 is FYNNEI. This CDR3 spans 13 amino acids.

Sample share makes this clonotype medium-sized. V gene TRBV11-2 combines with J gene TRBJ2-2; D remains ambiguous. The CDR3 has 13 amino acids. Germline V gene data show CDR1 as SGHAT and CDR2 as FQNNGV. The V end was cut by 5 bases, the J end by 8 bases, with 12 bases between. The DNA for the CDR3 is TGTGCCAGCAGCGGTCATCTGGGTGGGGAGCTGTTTTTT. Its translation is CASSGHLGGELFF.

This clonotype counts as large. This chain's CDR3 is CASSLGSPWAYEQYF. The DNA for the CDR3 is TGTGCCAGCAGTCTGGGTTCCCCATGGGCCTACGAGCAGTACTTC. The chain recombines TRBV27 with TRBJ2-7; D is ambiguous. V lost 5 bases to trimming and J lost 2 bases, with 16 bases between them. The CDR3 is made up of 15 amino acids. The germline gives CDR1 MNHEY, CDR2 SMNVEV (reference sequence).

The chain is built from TRBV24-1 and TRBJ2-7; 7 bases align to TRBD1. V shed 4 bases and J 0 bases; nucleotides not matched to a gene: 8. This CDR3 spans 16 amino acids. Germline CDR1 reads KGHDR; CDR2 reads SFDVKD. In DNA, the CDR3 is TGTGCCACCAGTGACCCGAAGGGGGACAGCTCCTACGAGCAGTACTTC. Translation: CATSDPKGDSSYEQYF.

This clonotype is categorized as medium-sized. The chain links TRBV10-1 to TRBJ1-6; D remains unclear. The CDR3 runs 11 residues. The germline V and J ends were trimmed by 3 bases and 8 bases, with 2 bases remaining between them. Germline V lookup: CDR1 WNHNN, CDR2 SYGVQD (reference sequence). CDR3 sequence (DNA): TGCGCCAGCAGTGAAGATTCACCCCTCCACTTT. Protein product: CASSEDSPLHF.

This clonotype has only a few counts. This chain links TRBV7-3 with TRBJ2-1, with 13 bases aligning to TRBD2. V trimming: 5 bases; J trimming: 4 bases; junction bases outside the gene matches: 8. This CDR3 comprises 17 residues. Germline V gene sequence: CDR1 SGHTA, CDR2 FQGTGA. This chain's CDR3 is CASSPLGTSGKYNEQFF. In DNA, the CDR3 is TGTGCCAGCAGCCCCCTCGGGACTAGCGGGAAATACAATGAGCAGTTCTTC. The complete variable domain, with remaining parts taken from reference TRBV7-3 and TRBJ2-1, reads GAGVSQTPSNKVTEKGKYVELRCDPISGHTALYWYRQSLGQGPEFLIYFQGTGAADDSGLPNDRFFAVRPEGSVSTLKIQRTERGDSAVYLCASSPLGTSGKYNEQFFGPGTRLTVL.

This clonotype was seen only a few times. The chain employs TRBV6-5 and TRBJ2-7; no definite D call. V lost 0 bases to trimming and J lost 0 bases, with 3 bases between them. Germline-derived CDR1 and CDR2 are MNHEY and SVGAGI. The CDR3 has 13 residues. DNA for the CDR3: TGTGCCAGCAGTTACTCCCCCTCCTACGAGCAGTACTTC. Encoded protein: CASSYSPSYEQYF.

The rearrangement uses TRBV4-2 and TRBJ2-3, with D perhaps assigned TRBD1 or TRBD2 (5 bases each). The germline gives CDR1 LGHNA, CDR2 YNFKEQ. The CDR3 is 17 amino acids. V shed 0 bases and J shed 2 bases, with 15 bases lying between them. The CDR3 is CASSQEDRDLNTDTQYF. Here the CDR3 DNA reads TGTGCCAGCAGCCAAGAAGACCGGGACCTCAACACAGATACGCAGTATTTT.

This clonotype was detected only a few times. The CDR3 sequence is CATDPGQGIGEQFF. CDR3 nucleotide sequence: TGTGCCACGGATCCGGGACAGGGGATAGGGGAGCAGTTCTTC. V is TRBV15 and J is TRBJ2-1; 10 nucleotides match TRBD1. V lost 9 bases to trimming and J lost 10 bases; unmatched junction nucleotides: 12. The CDR3 covers 14 residues. Germline loops: CDR1 LNHNV, CDR2 YYDKDF (reference sequence).

This chain links TRBV2 with TRBJ2-1, with a tentative D call TRBD2 (6 bases). The CDR3 has 13 residues. V lost 6 bases and J 0 bases, leaving 6 bases between the germline ends. In germline, CDR1 is SNHLY, CDR2 FYNNEI. CDR3 sequence: CASSGSSYNEQFF. The CDR3 DNA reads as TGTGCCAGCAGCGGGAGCTCCTACAATGAGCAGTTCTTC. The full variable domain, in which reference TRBV2 and TRBJ2-1 provide the parts outside the CDR3, is EPEVTQTPSHQVTQMGQEVILRCVPISNHLYFYWYRQILGQKVEFLVSFYNNEISEKSEIFDDQFSVERPDGSNFTLKIRSTKLEDSAMYFCASSGSSYNEQFFGPGTRLTVL.

This CDR3 is CASSQTDTDTQYF. CDR3 sequence (DNA): TGTGCCAGCAGCCAGACCGACACAGATACGCAGTATTTT. This chain uses TRBV11-3 with TRBJ2-3; D ambiguous. The V end lost 5 bases, the J end lost 2 bases, and 8 bases lay between the germline ends. Germline V lookup: CDR1 SGHNT, CDR2 YENEEA. The CDR3 contains 13 residues.

This clonotype was detected a few times. This chain uses TRBV2 with TRBJ2-2; no definite D call. This CDR3 has 14 residues. The germline V and J ends were trimmed by 6 bases and 0 bases, with 8 bases remaining between them. Germline CDR1 reads SNHLY; CDR2 reads FYNNEI. The DNA for the CDR3 is TGTGCCAGCAGCCCCACTACGAACACCGGGGAGCTGTTTTTT. It is translated as CASSPTTNTGELFF.

The chain joins TRBV30 to TRBJ2-1; no clear D gene. Trimming removed 5 bases from V and 4 bases from J, with 9 bases in between. Germline V CDR1 and CDR2: GTSNPN, SVGIG (reference sequence). This CDR3 has 12 amino acids. The CDR3 is CAWGRVYNEQFF. The CDR3 DNA is TGTGCCTGGGGAAGGGTGTACAATGAGCAGTTCTTC.

This clonotype was counted a few times. The CDR3 reads CASSPRTVRDTQYF. DNA for the CDR3: TGTGCCAGCAGTCCCCGGACAGTCAGGGATACGCAGTATTTT. This rearrangement joins TRBV27 to TRBJ2-3; D may be TRBD1 (6 bases). Germline lookup yields CDR1 MNHEY and CDR2 SMNVEV (reference sequence). The CDR3 contains 14 residues. V was shortened by 5 bases and J by 6 bases, with 15 bases between the two germline ends.

This chain connects TRBV6-2 or TRBV6-3 to TRBJ2-5; a possible D gene is TRBD2 (5 bases). V lost 2 bases and J 4 bases, leaving 8 bases between the germline ends. Germline V lookup: CDR1 MNHEY, CDR2 SVGEGT. This CDR3 contains 13 residues. CDR3: CASSYEGRETQYF. The CDR3 DNA sequence: TGTGCCAGCAGTTACGAGGGAAGAGAGACCCAGTACTTC.

Sample share makes this clonotype medium-sized. Here the CDR3 reads CASSYSTGGPSGELFF. In nucleotides, the CDR3 is TGTGCCAGCAGTTACTCGACGGGAGGGCCGAGCGGGGAGCTGTTTTTT. The chain employs TRBV6-5 and TRBJ2-2, with TRBD2 matching 8 bases. The CDR3 sequence is 16 residues long. The V gene end was trimmed by 0 bases and the J gene end by 7 bases; junction bases not matched to a gene: 7. The V gene's germline CDR1 is MNHEY and CDR2 SVGAGI.

A few counts support this clonotype. The J gene is TRBJ2-5, the V gene TRBV28, with TRBD2 identical over 9 bases. The CDR3 extends over 15 amino acids. In germline, CDR1 is MDHEN, CDR2 SYDVKM. V dropped 8 bases and J dropped 1; count of bases not matched to a gene: 8. CDR3 DNA sequence: TGTGCCAGCCGTCTGGCGGGAGGGAGCCAAGAGACCCAGTACTTC. Translation gives CASRLAGGSQETQYF.

This clonotype has a handful of counts. This sequence joins TRBV6-1 and TRBJ2-7; D uncertain. Germline assignment: CDR1 MNHNS and CDR2 SASEGT. The V gene lost 6 bases and the J gene lost 3 bases, with 9 bases spanning the gap. This CDR3 is built from 12 residues. The CDR3 reads CASSDGYYEQYF. The CDR3 DNA reads as TGTGCCAGCAGCGACGGTTACTACGAGCAGTACTTC.